The clone carrying this TCR beta chain was observed at least ten times. TCRdb analysed the reads with MiXCR anew, one entry per CDR3 protein. Among roughly 4,000 distinct CDR3 sequences listed, about 11% were seen once. The CDR3 is 13 residues long. Trimming removed 3 bases from V and 4 bases from J, with 6 bases in between. In germline, CDR1 is KGHSH, CDR2 LQKENI. V is TRBV18 and J is TRBJ2-2; tentatively, D is TRBD2 (6 bases). The sequence was collected from a human donor with rheumatoid arthritis. Sequencing used CD4+ T cells from synovial fluid. The CDR3 loop reads CASSPEGTGELFF. In DNA form, the CDR3 reads TGTGCCAGCTCACCGGAGGGCACCGGGGAGCTGTTTTTT. Combining the CDR3 with reference TRBV18 and TRBJ2-2 gives the whole variable domain NAGVMQNPRHLVRRRGQEARLRCSPMKGHSHVYWYRQLPEEGLKFMVYLQKENIIDESGMPKERFSAEFPKEGPSILRIQQVVRGDSAAYFCASSPEGTGELFFGEGSRLTVL.